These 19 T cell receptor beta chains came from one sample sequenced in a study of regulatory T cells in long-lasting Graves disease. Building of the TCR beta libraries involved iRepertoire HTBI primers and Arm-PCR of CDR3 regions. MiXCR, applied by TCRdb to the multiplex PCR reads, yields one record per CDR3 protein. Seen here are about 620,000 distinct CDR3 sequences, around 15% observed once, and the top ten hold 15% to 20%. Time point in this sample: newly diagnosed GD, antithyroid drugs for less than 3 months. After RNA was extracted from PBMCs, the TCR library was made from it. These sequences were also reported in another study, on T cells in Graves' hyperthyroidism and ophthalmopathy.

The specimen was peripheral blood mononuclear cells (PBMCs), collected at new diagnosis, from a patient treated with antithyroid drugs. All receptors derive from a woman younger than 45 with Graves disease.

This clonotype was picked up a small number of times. The chain's CDR3 is CASSLSINYGYTF. The CDR3 nucleotides read TGCGCCAGCAGCCTGTCAATAAACTATGGCTACACCTTC. The rearrangement joins TRBV4-1 to TRBJ1-2, with unresolved D. V dropped 4 bases and J dropped 2 bases, with 8 bases sitting between them. The germline gives CDR1 MGHRA, CDR2 YSYEKL. The CDR3 loop spans 13 amino acids.

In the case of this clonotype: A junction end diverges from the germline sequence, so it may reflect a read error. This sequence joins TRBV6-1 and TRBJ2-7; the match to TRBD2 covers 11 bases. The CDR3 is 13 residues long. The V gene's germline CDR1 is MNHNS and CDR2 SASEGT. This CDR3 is CAGTLAGGHERYF. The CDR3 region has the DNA TGTGCCGGTACTTTAGCGGGAGGGCACGAGCGGTACTTC.

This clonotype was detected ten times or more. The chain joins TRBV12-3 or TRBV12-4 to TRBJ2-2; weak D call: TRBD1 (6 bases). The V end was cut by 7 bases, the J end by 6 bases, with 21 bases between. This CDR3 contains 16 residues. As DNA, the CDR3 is TGTGCCAGCACCCTGACAGGATTCCCGGTCCCCGGGGAGCTGTTTTTT. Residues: CASTLTGFPVPGELFF.

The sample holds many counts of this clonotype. The CDR3 region is CASSQLQGSVAGNEQFF. The CDR3 DNA sequence: TGTGCCAGCAGCCAACTCCAGGGTAGCGTCGCGGGCAATGAGCAGTTCTTC. The J gene is TRBJ2-1, the V gene TRBV3-1; tentatively, D is TRBD1 or TRBD2 (5 bases each). CDR3 size: 17 residues. The germline V gene has CDR1 LGHDT and CDR2 YNNKEL (reference sequence). V lost 2 bases, J lost 6 bases, and 20 bases lay in between.

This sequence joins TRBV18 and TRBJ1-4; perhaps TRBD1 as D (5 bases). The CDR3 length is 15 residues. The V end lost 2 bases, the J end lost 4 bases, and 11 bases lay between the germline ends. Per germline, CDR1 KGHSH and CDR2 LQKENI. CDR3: CASSPSWGYNEKLFF. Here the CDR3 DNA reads TGTGCCAGCTCACCATCGTGGGGGTATAATGAAAAACTGTTTTTT.

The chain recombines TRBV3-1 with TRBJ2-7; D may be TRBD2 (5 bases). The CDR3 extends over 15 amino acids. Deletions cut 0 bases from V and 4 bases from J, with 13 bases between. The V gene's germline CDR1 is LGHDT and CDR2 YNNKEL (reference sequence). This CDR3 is CASSQELGSAYEQYF. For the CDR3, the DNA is TGTGCCAGCAGCCAAGAACTAGGCTCGGCTTACGAGCAGTACTTC.

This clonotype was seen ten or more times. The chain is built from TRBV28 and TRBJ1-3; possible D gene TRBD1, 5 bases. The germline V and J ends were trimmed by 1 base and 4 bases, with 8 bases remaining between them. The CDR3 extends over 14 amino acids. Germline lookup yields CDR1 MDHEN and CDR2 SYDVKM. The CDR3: CASSLFRDGNTIYF. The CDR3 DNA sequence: TGTGCCAGCAGTTTATTTCGGGACGGAAACACCATATATTTT.

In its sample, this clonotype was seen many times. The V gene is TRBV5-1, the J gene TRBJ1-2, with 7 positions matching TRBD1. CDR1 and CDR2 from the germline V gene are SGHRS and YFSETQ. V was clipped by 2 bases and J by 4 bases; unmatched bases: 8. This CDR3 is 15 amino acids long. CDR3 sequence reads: CASSFPGQPLYGYTF. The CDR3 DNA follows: TGCGCCAGCAGCTTTCCGGGACAGCCTCTCTATGGCTACACCTTC.

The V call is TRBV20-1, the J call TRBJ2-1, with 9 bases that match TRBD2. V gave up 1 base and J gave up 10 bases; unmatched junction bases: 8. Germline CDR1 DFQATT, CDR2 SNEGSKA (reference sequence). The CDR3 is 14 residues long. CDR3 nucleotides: TGCAGTGCTAGAGGTTCTAGCGGGATGGTGGAGCAGTTCTTC. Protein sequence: CSARGSSGMVEQFF.

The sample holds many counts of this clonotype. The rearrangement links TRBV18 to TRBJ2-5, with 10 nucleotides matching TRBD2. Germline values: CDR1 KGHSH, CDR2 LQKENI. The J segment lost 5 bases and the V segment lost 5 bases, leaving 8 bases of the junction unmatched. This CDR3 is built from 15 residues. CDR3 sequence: CASSAFTSGMETQYF. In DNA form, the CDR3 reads TGTGCCAGCTCAGCCTTCACTAGCGGGATGGAGACCCAGTACTTC.

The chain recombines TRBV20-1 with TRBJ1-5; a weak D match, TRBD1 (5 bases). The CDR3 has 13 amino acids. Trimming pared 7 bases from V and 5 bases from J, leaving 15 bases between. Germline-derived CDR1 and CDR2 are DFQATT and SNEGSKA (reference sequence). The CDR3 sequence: CSVPGLGDQPQHF. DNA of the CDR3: TGCAGTGTTCCGGGATTAGGGGATCAGCCCCAGCATTTT.

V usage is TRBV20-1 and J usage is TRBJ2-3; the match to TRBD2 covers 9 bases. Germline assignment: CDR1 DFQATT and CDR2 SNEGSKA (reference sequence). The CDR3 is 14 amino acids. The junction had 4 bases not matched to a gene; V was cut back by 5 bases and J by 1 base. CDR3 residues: CSAGGGRGTDTQYF. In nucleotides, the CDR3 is TGCAGTGCTGGGGGCGGGAGGGGCACAGATACGCAGTATTTT.

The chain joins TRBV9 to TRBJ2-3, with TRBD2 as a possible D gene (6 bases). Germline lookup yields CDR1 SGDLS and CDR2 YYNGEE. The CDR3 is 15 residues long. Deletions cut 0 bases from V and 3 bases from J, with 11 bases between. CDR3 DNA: TGTGCCAGCAGCGTAGGACTAGTCAGAACAGATACGCAGTATTTT. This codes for CASSVGLVRTDTQYF.

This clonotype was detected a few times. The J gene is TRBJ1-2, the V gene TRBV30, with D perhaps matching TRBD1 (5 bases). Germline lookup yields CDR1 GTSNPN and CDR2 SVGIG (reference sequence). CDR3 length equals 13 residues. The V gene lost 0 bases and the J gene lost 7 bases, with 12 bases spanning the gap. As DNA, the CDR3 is TGTGCCTGGAGTGTGACAGAGTCGTTTGGCTACACCTTC. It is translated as CAWSVTESFGYTF.

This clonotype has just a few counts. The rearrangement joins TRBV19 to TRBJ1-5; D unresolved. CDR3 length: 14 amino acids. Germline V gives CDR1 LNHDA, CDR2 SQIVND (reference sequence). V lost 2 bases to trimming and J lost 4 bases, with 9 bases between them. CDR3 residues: CASSIFQTNQPQHF. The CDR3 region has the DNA TGTGCCAGTAGTATATTCCAAACGAATCAGCCCCAGCATTTT.

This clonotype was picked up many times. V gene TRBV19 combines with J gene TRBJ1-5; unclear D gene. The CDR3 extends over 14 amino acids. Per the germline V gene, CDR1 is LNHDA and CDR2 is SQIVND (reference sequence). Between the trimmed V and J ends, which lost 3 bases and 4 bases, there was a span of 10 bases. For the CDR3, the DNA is TGTGCCAGTAGTATCCAGACGGGAAATCAGCCCCAGCATTTT. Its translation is CASSIQTGNQPQHF.

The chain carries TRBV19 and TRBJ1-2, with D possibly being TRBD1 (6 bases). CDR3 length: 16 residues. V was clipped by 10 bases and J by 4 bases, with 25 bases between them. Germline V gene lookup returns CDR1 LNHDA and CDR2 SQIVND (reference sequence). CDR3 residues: CATTSPPIGGFYGYTF. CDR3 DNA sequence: TGTGCCACCACTTCCCCACCGATCGGGGGCTTCTATGGCTACACCTTC.

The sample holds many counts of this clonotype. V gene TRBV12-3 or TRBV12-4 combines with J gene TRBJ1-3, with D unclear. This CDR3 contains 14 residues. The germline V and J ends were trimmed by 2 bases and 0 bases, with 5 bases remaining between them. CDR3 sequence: CASSLLNSGNTIYF. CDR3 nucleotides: TGTGCCAGCAGTTTACTGAACTCTGGAAACACCATATATTTT.

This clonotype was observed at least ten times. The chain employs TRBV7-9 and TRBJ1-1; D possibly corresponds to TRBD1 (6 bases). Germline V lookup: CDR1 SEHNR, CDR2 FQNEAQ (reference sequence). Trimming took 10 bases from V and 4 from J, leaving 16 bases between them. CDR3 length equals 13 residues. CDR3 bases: TGTGCCACTAAGAGGGGGGGAGCCACTGAAGCTTTCTTT. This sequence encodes CATKRGGATEAFF.